This T cell receptor (beta chain) was documented in a study of cytomegalovirus exposure and HLA in healthy donors. The wider study: The early release's HLA-typed donors yielded 65 million to 85 million unique TCRs.

This clone appeared once. Germline CDR1 is SGHAT and CDR2 is FQNNGV. After removal of 3 bases from V and 5 bases from J, the junction contained 8 bases not matched to a gene. The CDR3 sequence is 16 residues long. The primer mix had 60 Vbeta and 13 Jbeta primers. This table comes from immunoSEQ multiplex PCR, and its TCRdb copy is limited to in-frame clones, with some not included. Of about 130,000 clones listed, about 72% are singletons. The chain couples TRBV11-2 to TRBJ2-2, with 8 bases lining up with TRBD2. The receptor was derived from a female donor in good health and CMV-seronegative. The sequenced material came from PBMCs. The CDR3 DNA reads TGTGCCAGCAGCTTCCCCGCGGGAGGAGGAACCGGGGAGCTGTTTTTT. Translation gives CASSFPAGGGTGELFF.